This T cell receptor (beta chain) came from a study of CD8 T cells in Susac syndrome. Sequencing of TCR beta was undertaken in CD8+ and CD4+ T cells derived from blood. Bulk CD8+ and CD4+ cells came from magnetic negative isolation; CD8+ TEMRA by FACS. This CDR3 has 15 residues. The V gene's germline CDR1 is SGHTA and CDR2 FQGNSA. V was pared by 2 bases and J by 4 bases, with 15 bases between. Reverse transcription of roughly 0.45 to 1 ug RNA used random hexamers. An immunoSEQ multiplex PCR generated amplified TCR beta CDR3 products spanning 54 Vbeta and 13 Jbeta. TCRdb re-called the immunoSEQ multiplex PCR reads with MiXCR, one entry per CDR3 protein. The sample has under 85,000 distinct CDR3 sequences, under 95% seen once.

Sequenced: CD8+ T cells from PBMCs. This clonotype was sampled from a human donor with Susac syndrome. The chain combines TRBV7-2 with TRBJ2-7; tentatively, D is TRBD1 (7 bases). CDR3 protein: CASSLFGGGGYEQYF. DNA for the CDR3: TGTGCCAGCAGCTTATTTGGAGGGGGCGGGTACGAGCAGTACTTC.